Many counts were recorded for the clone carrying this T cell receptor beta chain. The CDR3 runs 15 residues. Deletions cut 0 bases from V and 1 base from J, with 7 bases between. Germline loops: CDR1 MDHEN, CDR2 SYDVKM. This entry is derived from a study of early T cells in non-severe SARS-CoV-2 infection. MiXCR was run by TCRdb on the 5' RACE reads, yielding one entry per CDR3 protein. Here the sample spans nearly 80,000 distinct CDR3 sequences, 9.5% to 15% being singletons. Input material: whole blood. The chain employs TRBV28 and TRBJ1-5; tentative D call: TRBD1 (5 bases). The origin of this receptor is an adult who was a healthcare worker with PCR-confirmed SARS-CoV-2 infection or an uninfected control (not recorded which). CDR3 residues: CASSLWSGSNQPQHF. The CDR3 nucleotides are TGTGCCAGCAGTTTATGGTCAGGGAGCAATCAGCCCCAGCATTTT.